This T cell receptor (beta chain) derives from a study of metastatic and nonmetastatic thyroid tumors. Study in general: The authors compared repertoires across blood and tumor or nodule tissue from malignant and benign thyroid patients.

With MiXCR, TCRdb reprocessed the PCR reads. The data hold 23,000 or so clones, with more than 20% observed a single time. Treatment of any kind had been given to no patient before thyroid surgery. CDR3 size: 17 residues. The ends were cut back, 3 bases at V and 2 bases at J, with 19 bases in the middle. Germline CDR1 and CDR2: SGHVS and FQNEAQ. Relative to its sample, this clone is medium-sized. The clonotype was recovered from a male donor with papillary thyroid cancer or a benign thyroid nodule (not recorded which). Some clones in this sample may be carry-over from other donors' samples. Input material: tumor tissue. The gene calls are TRBV7-8 and TRBJ1-1; D is possibly TRBD1 (5 bases). Written as DNA, the CDR3 is TGTGCCAGCAGCTTCTGGTCAATCGAGGGACTTAACACTGAAGCTTTCTTT. Translated, it gives CASSFWSIEGLNTEAFF.